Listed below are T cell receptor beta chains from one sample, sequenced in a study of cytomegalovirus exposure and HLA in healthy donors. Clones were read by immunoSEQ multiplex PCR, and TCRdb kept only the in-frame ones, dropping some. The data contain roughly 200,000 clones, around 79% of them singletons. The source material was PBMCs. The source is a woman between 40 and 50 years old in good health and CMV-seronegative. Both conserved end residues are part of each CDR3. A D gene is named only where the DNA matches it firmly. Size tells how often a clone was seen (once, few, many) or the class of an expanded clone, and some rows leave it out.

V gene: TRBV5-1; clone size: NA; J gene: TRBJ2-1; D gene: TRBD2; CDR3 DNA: TGCGCCAGCAGCTTGGGAGCTAGCGGGTCCTACAATGAGCAGTTCTTC; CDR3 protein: CASSLGASGSYNEQFF
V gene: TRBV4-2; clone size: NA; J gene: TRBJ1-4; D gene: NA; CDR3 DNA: TGTGCCAGCAGCCAAGACCCCAGGGATGAAAAACTGTTTTTT; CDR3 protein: CASSQDPRDEKLFF
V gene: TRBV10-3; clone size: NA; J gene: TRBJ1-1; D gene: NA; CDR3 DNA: TGTGCCATCAGCAGGGGATCCGACACTGAAGCTTTCTTT; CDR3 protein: CAISRGSDTEAFF
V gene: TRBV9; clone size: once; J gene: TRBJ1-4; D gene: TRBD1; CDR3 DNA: TGTGCCAGCAGCGACAGGGGCTCCGAGGAAAAACTGTTTTTT; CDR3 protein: CASSDRGSEEKLFF
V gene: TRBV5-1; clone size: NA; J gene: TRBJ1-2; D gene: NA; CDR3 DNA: TGCGCCAGCAGCTTGGTTTTCGGGGGGGACTATGGCTACACCTTC; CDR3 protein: CASSLVFGGDYGYTF
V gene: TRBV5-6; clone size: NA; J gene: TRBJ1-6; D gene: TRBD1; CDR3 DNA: TGTGCCAGCAGCGAAACAGGGGATTCACCCCTCCACTTT; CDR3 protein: CASSETGDSPLHF
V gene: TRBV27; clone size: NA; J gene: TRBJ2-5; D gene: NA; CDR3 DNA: TGTGCCAGCAGTTTAGTGGCTCAAGAGACCCAGTACTTC; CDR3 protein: CASSLVAQETQYF
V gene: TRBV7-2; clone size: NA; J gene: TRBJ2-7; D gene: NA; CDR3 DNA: TGTGCCAGCAGCGCCCTGAGCTACGAGCAGTACTTC; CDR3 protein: CASSALSYEQYF
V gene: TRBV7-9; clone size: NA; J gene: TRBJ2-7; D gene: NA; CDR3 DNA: TGTGCCAGCAGCTTGAGGGTCTACGAGCAGTACTTC; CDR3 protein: CASSLRVYEQYF
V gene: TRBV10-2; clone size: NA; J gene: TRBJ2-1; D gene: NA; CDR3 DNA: TGCGCCAGCACCGGCCCAAGTATCAGGAATGAGCAGTTCTTC; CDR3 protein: CASTGPSIRNEQFF
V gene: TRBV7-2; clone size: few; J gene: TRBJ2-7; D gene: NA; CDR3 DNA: TGTGCCAGCAGCCCCGCCGGGACAACGTCCTACGAGCAGTACTTC; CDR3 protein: CASSPAGTTSYEQYF
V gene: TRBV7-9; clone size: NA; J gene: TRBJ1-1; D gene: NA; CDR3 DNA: TGTGCCAGCAGCTTCCGAGGGGGTTTCGAGGAAGCTTTCTTT; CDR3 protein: CASSFRGGFEEAFF
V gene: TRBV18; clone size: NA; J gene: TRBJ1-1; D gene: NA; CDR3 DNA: TGTGCCAGCTCACCACCGAGGGGGAATAATGAAGCTTTCTTT; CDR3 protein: CASSPPRGNNEAFF
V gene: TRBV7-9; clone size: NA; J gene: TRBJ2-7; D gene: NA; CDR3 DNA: TGTGCCAGCAGCCCTTTCGGAGGGGCTCGGGAGCAGTACTTC; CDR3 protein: CASSPFGGAREQYF
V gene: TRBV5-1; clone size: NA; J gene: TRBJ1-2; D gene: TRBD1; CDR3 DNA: TGCGCCAGCAGCTTGGCTAGGGGACAGGCCGCCACAGTCTTC; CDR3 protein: CASSLARGQAATVF
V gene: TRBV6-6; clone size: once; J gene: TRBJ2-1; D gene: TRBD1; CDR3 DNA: TGTGCCAGCAGTTGGTTGGGACAGGGGCTTAATGAGCAGTTCTTC; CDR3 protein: CASSWLGQGLNEQFF
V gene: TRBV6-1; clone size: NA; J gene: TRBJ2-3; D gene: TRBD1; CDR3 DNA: TGTGCCAGCAGTGAAGCGACAGGGGGAAGCACAGATACGCAGTATTTT; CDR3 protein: CASSEATGGSTDTQYF